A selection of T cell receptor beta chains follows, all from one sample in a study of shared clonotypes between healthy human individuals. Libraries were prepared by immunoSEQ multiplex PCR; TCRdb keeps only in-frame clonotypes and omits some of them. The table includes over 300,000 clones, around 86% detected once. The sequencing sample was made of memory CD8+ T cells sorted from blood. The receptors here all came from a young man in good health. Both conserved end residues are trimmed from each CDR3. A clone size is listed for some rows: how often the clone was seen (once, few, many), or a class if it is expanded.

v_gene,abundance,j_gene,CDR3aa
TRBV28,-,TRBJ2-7,ASSLLESSYEQY
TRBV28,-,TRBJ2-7,ASNWGGAEQY
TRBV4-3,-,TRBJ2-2,ASSQDSGTGELF
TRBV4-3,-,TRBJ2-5,ASSQVGSEETQY
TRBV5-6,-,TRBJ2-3,ASSVWGANTQY
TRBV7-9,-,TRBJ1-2,ASSLLGENYGYT
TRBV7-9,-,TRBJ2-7,ASSFGETYEQY
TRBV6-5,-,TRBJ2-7,ASRAGGESYEQY
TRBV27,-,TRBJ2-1,ASSFAGAPYNEQF
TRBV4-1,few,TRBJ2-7,ASSHGGQGASYEQY
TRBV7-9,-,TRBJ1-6,ASSWTGQANSPLH
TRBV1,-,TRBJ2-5,TSFSVTSGGEEIQETQY
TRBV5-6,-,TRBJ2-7,ASTGTKESYEQY
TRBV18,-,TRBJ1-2,ASSPLGQPLRANYGYT
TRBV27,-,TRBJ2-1,ASRGVVGGPYNEQF
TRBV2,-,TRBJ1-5,ASSDAAVSNQPQH
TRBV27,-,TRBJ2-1,ASSPRGIWRRSIEQF
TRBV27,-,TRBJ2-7,ASSLWDGHSGEQY
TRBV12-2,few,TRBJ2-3,ASRFPPPPGGTDTQY
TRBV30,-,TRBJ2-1,AWSQGVGLAEYNEQF
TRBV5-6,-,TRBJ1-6,ASSLEGTPLH
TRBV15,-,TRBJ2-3,ATSRLFGIPTDTQY
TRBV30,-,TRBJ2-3,AWSSITDTQY
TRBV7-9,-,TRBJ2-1,ASSSSLTRRGLAQF
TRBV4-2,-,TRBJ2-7,ASSPVGGEGYEQY
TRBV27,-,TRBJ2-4,ASSARGQARHIQY
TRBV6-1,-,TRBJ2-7,ASSENRGYSYEQY
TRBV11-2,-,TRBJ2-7,ASSRPGVLGYEQY
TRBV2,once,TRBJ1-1,ASSELGLNTEAF